This T cell receptor (beta chain) emerged from a study of shared clonotypes between healthy human individuals. Findings of the study overall: In the sorted subsets, rarefaction showed sequencing was incomplete despite large depth.

V lost 9 bases, J lost 1 base, and 12 bases lay in between. Germline CDR1 reads LNHDA; CDR2 reads SQIVND (reference sequence). This CDR3 contains 13 residues. Donors, without exception, were Caucasian adults residing in Nashville, Tennessee. To note about this clone: Its antigen remains unidentified.

Sequencing was performed with immunoSEQ multiplex PCR; in TCRdb, only in-frame clones are kept and a portion is missing. The data contain roughly 2.6 million clones, around 94% of them singletons. The specimen sequenced was naive CD4+ T cells sorted from blood. Subset noted: CD45RA+ positively selected. The sequence derives from a man aged 18-30 years in good health. V is TRBV19 and J is TRBJ1-1, with D possibly TRBD1 on 5 matching bases. The CDR3 here is CASLFTGNTEAFF. The CDR3 nucleotides read TGTGCCAGCCTGTTCACAGGGAACACTGAAGCTTTCTTT. The full variable domain, completed using reference TRBV19 and TRBJ1-1, is DGGITQSPKYLFRKEGQNVTLSCEQNLNHDAMYWYRQDPGQGLRLIYYSQIVNDFQKGDIAEGYSVSREKKESFPLTVTSAQKNPTAFYLCASLFTGNTEAFFGQGTRLTVV.